These 7 T cell receptor beta chains were all obtained from the same sample, sequenced in a study of cytomegalovirus exposure and HLA in healthy donors. PCR used 60 Vbeta primers and 13 Jbeta primers. Generated by immunoSEQ multiplex PCR, the TCRdb table keeps only in-frame clones and is missing some. The sample lists roughly 120,000 clones; 60% to 75% were seen once. Sample: PBMCs. The source is a woman aged 50 to 65 in good health and CMV-seropositive.

In this sample, this clone turned up a few times. V gene TRBV5-1 combines with J gene TRBJ2-5; the match to TRBD2 covers 8 bases. The junction had 9 bases not matched to a gene; V was cut back by 4 bases and J by 1 base. The V gene's germline CDR1 is SGHRS and CDR2 YFSETQ. The CDR3 sequence is 16 residues long. DNA of the CDR3: TGCGCCAGCAGCACCCGCGCAGCGGGGGCCCAAGAGACCCAGTACTTC. Its protein product is CASSTRAAGAQETQYF.

The chain employs TRBV19 and TRBJ2-7, with 13 bases that match TRBD2. V lost 6 bases to trimming and J lost 5 bases; unmatched junction nucleotides: 4. The CDR3 extends over 14 amino acids. Germline V CDR1 and CDR2: LNHDA, SQIVND (reference sequence). CDR3 nucleotides: TGTGCCAGTAGGCCCACTAGCGGGGGGGACGAGCAGTACTTC. This codes for CASRPTSGGDEQYF.

The V and J genes are TRBV7-9 and TRBJ2-7, with D uncertain. Germline V gives CDR1 SEHNR, CDR2 FQNEAQ (reference sequence). The V end was cut by 1 base, the J end by 6 bases, with 7 bases between. CDR3 length: 12 residues. The DNA of the CDR3 is TGTGCCAGCAGCTTAGTTTACTTCGAGCAGTACTTC. Its translation is CASSLVYFEQYF.

CDR3 sequence: CASSLARAGGSYEQYF. As DNA, the CDR3 is TGTGCCAGCAGCTTAGCTCGAGCGGGGGGTTCCTACGAGCAGTACTTC. The chain uses TRBV7-2 and TRBJ2-7; 9 bases align to TRBD2. CDR1 is SGHTA and CDR2 is FQGNSA in the germline V gene. This CDR3 region has 16 residues. Trimming cost V 0 bases and J 1 base; bases outside gene matches: 4.

The gene calls are TRBV19 and TRBJ2-1, with 7 bases identical to TRBD1. V was clipped by 6 bases and J by 11 bases; unmatched bases: 16. From germline, CDR1 is LNHDA and CDR2 SQIVND (reference sequence). The CDR3 has 15 amino acids. CDR3 residues: CASSGEEGAPGKQFF. The CDR3 bases are TGTGCCAGTAGCGGGGAAGAGGGGGCCCCAGGGAAGCAGTTCTTC.

As DNA, the CDR3 is TGTGCCACGGCACAGCAGAATGAAAAACTGTTTTTT. This sequence encodes CATAQQNEKLFF. The rearrangement joins TRBV19 to TRBJ1-4, with D unresolved. V was cut by 10 bases and J by 5 bases, with 11 bases left in between. The CDR3 sequence is 12 residues long. Germline assignment: CDR1 LNHDA and CDR2 SQIVND (reference sequence). Variable domain in full (rest from reference TRBV19 and TRBJ1-4): DGGITQSPKYLFRKEGQNVTLSCEQNLNHDAMYWYRQDPGQGLRLIYYSQIVNDFQKGDIAEGYSVSREKKESFPLTVTSAQKNPTAFYLCATAQQNEKLFFGSGTQLSVL.

This clone is a singleton in its sample. V gene TRBV5-1 combines with J gene TRBJ1-5, with D maybe TRBD1 (6 bases). Germline lookup yields CDR1 SGHRS and CDR2 YFSETQ. This CDR3 comprises 16 residues. Trimming left V 0 bases short and J 2 bases short, with 12 bases between. DNA of the CDR3: TGCGCCAGCAGCTTGGACGGCAGGGGAGGCAATCAGCCCCAGCATTTT. This encodes CASSLDGRGGNQPQHF.